The next 25 T cell receptor beta chains were all read from a single sample in a study of CD8 T cells in Susac syndrome. When the RNA was reverse transcribed, random hexamers were used with an input of about 0.5 to 1 ug. TCRdb called the immunoSEQ multiplex PCR reads again in MiXCR, with one record for every CDR3 protein. This sample has over 80,000 distinct CDR3 sequences, with 90% to 95% found just once. The sample was CD8+ T cells from PBMCs. These receptors were collected from a human donor in good health.

Notes on this clonotype: A junction boundary mismatches the germline segment, possibly from a read error. The chain is built from TRBV29-1 and TRBJ1-1; 11 bases are a match to TRBD1. Germline lookup yields CDR1 SQVTM and CDR2 ANQGSEA. This CDR3 region has 12 residues. This CDR3 reads CSVRTGGTEVFF. Here the CDR3 DNA reads TGCAGCGTTAGGACAGGGGGCACTGAAGTTTTCTTT.

The chain has TRBV3-1 and TRBJ1-2, with 7 bases identical to TRBD1. Per germline, CDR1 LGHDT and CDR2 YNNKEL (reference sequence). This CDR3 region has 16 residues. Trimming at V came to 3 bases and at J to 4 bases, leaving 11 bases not matched to a gene. The CDR3 coding sequence is TGTGCCAGCAGCCAGGACTACAGGGGACCTTCCTATGGCTACACCTTC. It translates to CASSQDYRGPSYGYTF.

The chain employs TRBV10-2 and TRBJ2-1, with 7 bases that match TRBD2. The CDR3 is made up of 15 amino acids. The V segment lost 2 bases and the J segment 2 bases; nucleotides outside the gene matches: 3. Germline V CDR1 and CDR2: WSHSY, SAAADI. The CDR3 nucleotides read TGCGCCAGCAGTGAGAAGAGCGGGACCTACAATGAGCAGTTCTTC. The encoded protein is CASSEKSGTYNEQFF.

This chain connects TRBV3-1 to TRBJ2-3; TRBD1 matches 8 bases. This CDR3 comprises 16 residues. Germline CDR1 LGHDT, CDR2 YNNKEL (reference sequence). V gave up 4 bases and J gave up 4 bases; unmatched junction bases: 10. The CDR3 bases are TGTGCCAGCAGCCCCCGGGACAGGTCATTAGCAGATACGCAGTATTTT. It translates to CASSPRDRSLADTQYF.

DNA for the CDR3: TGTGCCAGCAGCCAGGGACTAGCGGGTGAGCAGTACTTC. Its protein is CASSQGLAGEQYF. The chain has TRBV7-2 and TRBJ2-7, with TRBD2 identical over 12 bases. With 5 bases clipped from V and 7 bases from J, the junction kept 3 bases outside the gene matches. Germline-derived CDR1 and CDR2 are SGHTA and FQGNSA. This CDR3 has 13 amino acids.

V usage is TRBV5-4 and J usage is TRBJ1-6, with TRBD1 matching 7 bases. The CDR3 spans 14 residues. The V gene's germline CDR1 is SGHNT and CDR2 YYREEE (reference sequence). J lost 9 bases, V lost 2 bases, and 5 bases had no gene match. The CDR3 region has the DNA TGTGCCAGCAGCTTTCCGGCAGGGGGTTCACCCCTCCACTTT. This codes for CASSFPAGGSPLHF.

As for this clonotype: Relative to the germline gene, one junction end is altered; a read error may explain this. The V and J genes are TRBV6-5 and TRBJ1-1, with 9 positions matching TRBD1. Germline V gene sequence: CDR1 MNHEY, CDR2 SVGAGI. This CDR3 comprises 15 residues. The CDR3 nucleotides read TGTGCCAGCAGAGGACAGGGGCGGGTGAACGCTGAAGCTTTCTTT. Its translation: CASRGQGRVNAEAFF.

The gene calls are TRBV29-1 and TRBJ2-7, with 7 positions matching TRBD1. V trimming: 6 bases; J trimming: 0 bases; junction bases outside the gene matches: 5. The germline CDR1 and CDR2 sequences are SQVTM and ANQGSEA. This CDR3 spans 13 amino acids. CDR3 DNA sequence: TGCAGCGTGGAGACAGGGACCTCCTACGAGCAGTACTTC. It encodes CSVETGTSYEQYF.

The gene calls are TRBV5-5 and TRBJ2-7; maybe TRBD1 (5 bases). The V gene's germline CDR1 is SGHKS and CDR2 YYEKEE (reference sequence). This CDR3 is 12 amino acids long. The germline V and J ends were trimmed by 2 bases and 6 bases, with 9 bases remaining between them. CDR3 protein: CASSFRVGEQYF. CDR3 in DNA: TGTGCCAGCAGCTTCAGGGTAGGCGAGCAGTACTTC.

This rearrangement joins TRBV9 to TRBJ1-6; TRBD1 matches 12 bases. Germline CDR1 and CDR2: SGDLS and YYNGEE. The CDR3 is 16 amino acids. V trimming: 3 bases; J trimming: 13 bases; junction bases outside the gene matches: 11. CDR3 DNA sequence: TGTGCCAGCAGCGCCTCCGGGACAGGGGGCGAAGGGCCCCTCCACTTT. Residues: CASSASGTGGEGPLHF.

The rearrangement uses TRBV5-6 and TRBJ2-7; D is undetermined. V lost 6 bases and J lost 1, with 5 bases in between. Germline V CDR1 and CDR2: SGHDT, YYEEEE. The CDR3 is made up of 11 amino acids. DNA of the CDR3: TGTGCCAGCAAAATTTCCTACGAGCAGTACTTC. Translating gives CASKISYEQYF.

This chain joins TRBV12-3 or TRBV12-4 and TRBJ1-2; D is possibly TRBD1 (5 bases). The CDR3 has 12 amino acids. V was cut by 3 bases and J by 8 bases, with 10 bases left in between. DNA for the CDR3: TGTGCCAGCAGTTTTCAGGGCCGGGGCTACACCTTC. It specifies CASSFQGRGYTF.

The chain employs TRBV9 and TRBJ1-1; tentative D call: TRBD1 (6 bases). With 0 bases removed from V and 1 base from J, the gap between germline ends came to 10 bases. The germline V gene encodes CDR1 SGDLS and CDR2 YYNGEE. The CDR3 has 15 residues. The DNA for the CDR3 is TGTGCCAGCAGCGTAGCCGGGACATCGAACACTGAAGCTTTCTTT. Its protein product is CASSVAGTSNTEAFF. Based on the CDR3 plus reference TRBV9 and TRBJ1-1, the full variable domain is DSGVTQTPKHLITATGQRVTLRCSPRSGDLSVYWYQQSLDQGLQFLIQYYNGEERAKGNILERFSAQQFPDLHSELNLSSLELGDSALYFCASSVAGTSNTEAFFGQGTRLTVV.

The chain employs TRBV5-6 and TRBJ2-2; maybe TRBD2 (7 bases). The CDR3 is 16 amino acids. CDR1 is SGHDT, CDR2 YYEEEE, per germline. V was shortened by 1 base and J by 0 bases, with 10 bases between the two germline ends. Here the CDR3 DNA reads TGTGCCAGCAGCTTGAGGGGGACTACGAACACCGGGGAGCTGTTTTTT. This encodes CASSLRGTTNTGELFF.

This clonotype was observed a few times. The chain uses TRBV2 and TRBJ2-1; TRBD2 agrees at 10 bases. V trimming: 4 bases; J trimming: 3 bases; junction bases outside the gene matches: 0. Germline V CDR1 and CDR2: SNHLY, FYNNEI. This CDR3 is built from 14 residues. The CDR3 DNA reads as TGTGCCAGCAGTGGGACTAGCGGCTACAATGAGCAGTTCTTC. Its protein product is CASSGTSGYNEQFF.

The J gene is TRBJ1-3, the V gene TRBV12-3 or TRBV12-4; D not certain. The V end was cut by 6 bases, the J end by 0 bases, with 9 bases between. There are 14 residues in the CDR3. The CDR3 sequence is CASSRAGSGNTIYF. The CDR3 DNA sequence: TGTGCCAGCAGCCGCGCCGGCTCTGGAAACACCATATATTTT.

The rearrangement joins TRBV7-2 to TRBJ2-1; no reliable D call. The V and J ends lost 6 bases and 7 bases respectively, with 19 bases between them. The CDR3 spans 15 residues. Germline V lookup: CDR1 SGHTA, CDR2 FQGNSA. This chain's CDR3 is CASRVLEFPRNEQFF. The CDR3 DNA reads TGTGCCAGCAGAGTGCTAGAATTCCCTCGGAATGAGCAGTTCTTC.

This chain joins TRBV27 and TRBJ2-5, with D possibly matching TRBD1 (5 bases). Trimming took off 5 bases at V and 5 bases at J, with 9 bases between the two ends. The length of the CDR3 is 12 residues. In germline, CDR1 is MNHEY, CDR2 SMNVEV (reference sequence). The DNA for the CDR3 is TGTGCCAGCAGTGTTTCAGGGGAGACCCAGTACTTC. Translating it yields CASSVSGETQYF.

The rearrangement links TRBV2 to TRBJ1-1; D possibly corresponds to TRBD1 (5 bases). The CDR3 loop spans 14 amino acids. V was cut by 6 bases and J by 0 bases, with 11 bases left in between. Germline CDR1 is SNHLY and CDR2 is FYNNEI. CDR3 sequence (DNA): TGTGCCAGCAGCGGGACGCCAATGAACACTGAAGCTTTCTTT. Translating gives CASSGTPMNTEAFF. The variable domain in full, completed from reference TRBV2 and TRBJ1-1, reads EPEVTQTPSHQVTQMGQEVILRCVPISNHLYFYWYRQILGQKVEFLVSFYNNEISEKSEIFDDQFSVERPDGSNFTLKIRSTKLEDSAMYFCASSGTPMNTEAFFGQGTRLTVV.

The J gene is TRBJ2-1, the V gene TRBV10-3; 9 bases line up with TRBD2. Germline values: CDR1 ENHRY, CDR2 SYGVKD. CDR3 length: 18 residues. Trimming took 0 bases from V and 4 from J; bases not matched to a gene: 10. CDR3 region: CAISESHKAGGPYNEQFF. As DNA, the CDR3 is TGTGCCATCAGTGAGTCTCACAAAGCGGGGGGCCCGTACAATGAGCAGTTCTTC.

The V call is TRBV20-1, the J call TRBJ2-7, with 9 bases identical to TRBD1. The J segment lost 5 bases and the V segment lost 4 bases, leaving 12 bases of the junction unmatched. The CDR3 has 15 residues. The germline V gene encodes CDR1 DFQATT and CDR2 SNEGSKA (reference sequence). CDR3 in DNA: TGCAGTGCTATTTTCGGGACAGGGCTTGTGAACGAGCAGTACTTC. Protein: CSAIFGTGLVNEQYF.

The chain couples TRBV14 to TRBJ2-1, with D unclear. This CDR3 is built from 17 residues. V was trimmed by 0 bases and J by 0 bases, leaving 12 bases between them. Looked up from germline, CDR1 is SGHDN and CDR2 is FVKESK. The CDR3 DNA reads TGTGCCAGCAGCCAAGATATGAGCCGGCGCTCCTACAATGAGCAGTTCTTC. It is translated as CASSQDMSRRSYNEQFF.

The chain recombines TRBV12-3 or TRBV12-4 with TRBJ2-1; no definite D call. V was trimmed by 3 bases and J by 1 base, leaving 10 bases between them. The CDR3 has 15 amino acids. The CDR3 here is CASSFSPISYNEQFF. Here the CDR3 DNA reads TGTGCCAGCAGTTTCTCCCCTATATCCTACAATGAGCAGTTCTTC.

CDR3 in DNA: TGTGCCAGTAGCGGCGGATCCTACGAGCAGTACTTC. It is translated as CASSGGSYEQYF. V gene TRBV19 combines with J gene TRBJ2-7; D gene uncertain. Between the trimmed V and J ends, which lost 6 bases and 1 base, there was a span of 7 bases. Germline loops: CDR1 LNHDA, CDR2 SQIVND (reference sequence). The CDR3 spans 12 residues.

The chain uses TRBV7-9 and TRBJ2-2; D is unclear. Trimming removed 3 bases from V and 9 bases from J, with 8 bases in between. Germline loops: CDR1 SEHNR, CDR2 FQNEAQ (reference sequence). The CDR3 extends over 12 amino acids. CDR3: CASSFVSRELFF. In nucleotides, the CDR3 is TGTGCCAGCAGCTTCGTCAGTCGGGAGCTGTTTTTT.